This T cell receptor beta chain is drawn from a study of blood T cell repertoires in COVID-19 (dated by TCRdb to about 2020). About the full investigation: Collaborator samples came from the United States, Italy and Spain and covered acute and convalescent phases of COVID-19. The prospective study material was composed of cDNA or gDNA derived from T cells, B-cell-depleted T cells, or PBMCs. Deeply sampled blood TCRbeta repertoires from subjects exposed to, actively infected with, or recovered from COVID-19 were included in the dataset. A freely available public database, intended as a resource for researchers studying the immune response to SARS-CoV-2, is where the repertoires were released. The samples were drawn from two sources: the first 160 participants of the ongoing ImmuneRACE study, and fewer than 1,500 subjects contributed by 6 global collaborators. The sample metadata nearly always contained a de-identified subject ID, COVID-19 status, age in years and sex. HLA class I and class II types, where available, came from metadata supplied by the sample provider rather than from assay-based typing.

The investigation overall reported the following: How much clinical and demographic metadata was included differed by source and by participant, and the metadata was provided uncurated.

One collaborating source in Seattle enrolled patients while the patients were actively infected and followed the patients over time throughout the course of disease. Collaborating institutions collected whole blood in K2EDTA tubes following their own protocols. For TCRbeta analysis, collaborators shipped samples as frozen whole blood, isolated PBMCs, or DNA extracted from either of those sample types. As encoded in the germline V gene, CDR1 is SNHLY while CDR2 is FYNNEI. Reading from cysteine to phenylalanine, the CDR3 counts 16 amino acids. The sequence is cut down to CDR3 DNA, 48 bases in frame from base 1. Here V drops 6 bases and J drops 0 bases, and the junction holds 6 bases not matched to any gene. TCRbeta CDR3 regions were amplified from genomic DNA by means of the immunoSEQ Assay, a bias-controlled multiplex PCR. In the source study's methods: Nucleated cell counts per sample were estimated from amplification of reference gene primers within the assay. To quantify the absolute abundance of each unique TCRbeta CDR3 rearrangement, sequence reads were collapsed and filtered. Productive Simpson clonality was computed per sample as the square root of Simpson's diversity index over productive rearrangements. TCRdb took this table from immuneACCESS and kept in-frame rearrangements with V and J called. Such tables lack part of the clones; where checked against another copy, unresolved V genes explain under half of the gap, and the rest is unexplained. That table furnishes V, J and clone size, whereas the DNA furnished D and trimming. The sample table lists about 260,000 clones, more than 85% of them with a count of one. Clones ranked in the top ten supply 2.5% to 3% of the sample.

For this clone: It lacks a known antigen. There are no base qualities to consult, and no much larger clone falls within one base.

The sample taken for sequencing was peripheral blood. The origin of this receptor is a person between 18 and 35 years old with COVID-19, enrolled during active disease. Here the chain combines TRBV2 and TRBJ2-2; 8 central bases correspond to TRBD2. The DNA is as follows: TGTGCCAGCAGGAAGGATAGCGGGACGAACACCGGGGAGCTGTTTTTT. The encoded protein is CASRKDSGTNTGELFF.